One and the same sample provided the 32 T cell receptor beta chains below, sequenced in a study of blood T cell repertoires in COVID-19 (dated by TCRdb to about 2020). Libraries were made using the immunoSEQ multiplex PCR assay. Entries here come from immuneACCESS through TCRdb and include only in-frame sequences with V and J called. Some clones fail to appear in such tables; in the studies checked, an unresolved V gene covers under half of the shortfall, and the cause of the remainder is unknown. In this sample the table shows about 250,000 clones, around nine tenths of which occur a single time. The biggest ten clones account for 0.94% of the sample. Sequencing was done on a sample of peripheral blood. The receptors were sampled from a woman aged 35 to 49 who had recovered from COVID-19.

The chain has TRBV10-3 and TRBJ2-3, with TRBD2 matching 11 bases. With 6 bases clipped from V and 2 bases from J, the junction kept 4 bases outside the gene matches. The CDR3 is made up of 15 amino acids. Germline V CDR1 and CDR2: ENHRY, SYGVKD. The CDR3 sequence: CAIRMTSGNTDTQYF. The CDR3, as DNA: TGTGCCATCAGGATGACTAGCGGGAACACAGATACGCAGTATTTT.

The rearrangement uses TRBV3-1 (or the pseudogene TRBV3-2) and TRBJ2-3, with a weak D call TRBD1 (5 bases). V lost 4 bases, J lost 3 bases, and 11 bases lay in between. The CDR3 length is 14 residues. Germline V gene data show CDR1 as LGHDT and CDR2 as YNNKEL (reference sequence). The chain's CDR3 is CASSPTGPTDTQYF. The CDR3 bases are TGTGCCAGCAGCCCCACAGGACCGACAGATACGCAGTATTTT.

The chain carries TRBV4-1 and TRBJ1-2, with TRBD1 matching 9 bases. This CDR3 contains 14 residues. J gave up 4 bases and V 1 base, and 1 base lay outside the gene matches. The germline V gene has CDR1 MGHRA and CDR2 YSYEKL. In DNA, the CDR3 is TGCGCCAGCAGCCAAGCGGGACAGGGCTATGGCTACACCTTC. Amino acid sequence: CASSQAGQGYGYTF.

The rearrangement uses TRBV6-5 and TRBJ2-3; TRBD2 matches 8 bases. The length of the CDR3 is 15 residues. After removal of 6 bases from V and 3 bases from J, the junction contained 8 bases not matched to a gene. Germline V lookup: CDR1 MNHEY, CDR2 SVGAGI. The CDR3 nucleotides read TGTGCCAGCAGCGATCGGGCTAGCGGGACAGATACGCAGTATTTT. It is translated as CASSDRASGTDTQYF.

This clone was detected once. V usage is TRBV27 and J usage is TRBJ1-3; D may be TRBD1 (5 bases). The CDR3 spans 15 residues. V lost 2 bases, J lost 4 bases, and 12 bases lay in between. CDR1 is MNHEY, CDR2 SMNVEV, per germline (reference sequence). CDR3 in amino acids: CASSLQQGPGNTIYF. Here the CDR3 DNA reads TGTGCCAGCAGTTTACAGCAGGGTCCCGGAAACACCATATATTTT.

The V call is TRBV7-2, the J call TRBJ1-5, with 9 bases that match TRBD1. The germline CDR1 and CDR2 sequences are SGHTA and FQGNSA. This CDR3 contains 15 residues. Trimming at V came to 0 bases and at J to 9 bases, leaving 6 bases not matched to a gene. The CDR3 bases are TGTGCCAGCAGCTTAGCGGGACAGGGCTATCCGCCCCAGCATTTT. Residues: CASSLAGQGYPPQHF.

CDR3 in amino acids: CASSSRGGREHYNEQFF. The CDR3, as DNA: TGTGCCAGCAGTTCACGGGGGGGGCGGGAACATTACAATGAGCAGTTCTTC. This chain connects TRBV28 to TRBJ2-1, with 8 bases aligning to TRBD2. The V gene end was trimmed by 4 bases and the J gene end by 4 bases; junction bases not matched to a gene: 12. Germline V lookup: CDR1 MDHEN, CDR2 SYDVKM. The CDR3 sequence is 17 residues long.

The CDR3 coding sequence is TGTGCCACCATGAGGGACACTGAAGCTTTCTTT. This sequence encodes CATMRDTEAFF. This chain connects TRBV24-1 to TRBJ1-1; D is ambiguous. This CDR3 is built from 11 residues. Between the trimmed V and J ends, which lost 8 bases and 3 bases, there was a span of 6 bases. CDR1 and CDR2 from the germline V gene are KGHDR and SFDVKD.

The V gene is TRBV13, the J gene TRBJ2-7; a weak D match, TRBD2 (5 bases). The CDR3 spans 12 residues. CDR1 and CDR2 from the germline V gene are PRHDT and FYEKMQ (reference sequence). With 5 bases removed from V and 7 bases from J, the gap between germline ends came to 12 bases. The CDR3 sequence: CASSGLSGEQYF. For the CDR3, the DNA is TGTGCCAGCAGCGGCCTCTCGGGGGAGCAGTACTTC.

The chain carries TRBV28 and TRBJ1-2; D might be TRBD1 (6 bases). Trimming pared 5 bases from V and 4 bases from J, leaving 14 bases between. Looked up from germline, CDR1 is MDHEN and CDR2 is SYDVKM. CDR3 length: 14 amino acids. CDR3 nucleotide sequence: TGTGCCAGCAGTATCGCACAGGGAACCTATGGCTACACCTTC. Translated, it gives CASSIAQGTYGYTF.

V gene TRBV5-1 combines with J gene TRBJ1-4; possibly TRBD1 for D (6 bases). Germline V CDR1 and CDR2: SGHRS, YFSETQ. The germline V and J ends were trimmed by 0 bases and 8 bases, with 11 bases remaining between them. CDR3 length: 14 residues. CDR3 sequence reads: CASSLDRDGEKLFF. CDR3 nucleotide sequence: TGCGCCAGCAGCTTGGACAGGGATGGAGAAAAACTGTTTTTT.

The V gene is TRBV6-5, the J gene TRBJ2-7, with 7 bases matching TRBD2. The CDR3 is 13 amino acids. Germline loops: CDR1 MNHEY, CDR2 SVGAGI. The junction had 1 base not matched to a gene; V was cut back by 2 bases and J by 3 bases. The CDR3 region has the DNA TGTGCCAGCAGTTACGGGAGGGGCTACGAGCAGTACTTC. Translated: CASSYGRGYEQYF.

The chain carries TRBV19 and TRBJ1-4; D gene uncertain. Trimming left V 10 bases short and J 5 bases short, with 17 bases between. There are 14 residues in the CDR3. Germline V gene sequence: CDR1 LNHDA, CDR2 SQIVND (reference sequence). This chain's CDR3 is CATKPGTNNEKLFF. The CDR3 DNA reads as TGTGCCACCAAACCCGGAACTAACAATGAAAAACTGTTTTTT.

This chain uses TRBV7-8 with TRBJ1-4; D unresolved. CDR3 length equals 15 residues. V lost 1 base, J lost 3 bases, and 9 bases lay in between. Germline-derived CDR1 and CDR2 are SGHVS and FQNEAQ. Here the CDR3 reads CASSLVRRPNEKLFF. For the CDR3, the DNA is TGTGCCAGCAGCTTAGTGAGGAGACCTAATGAAAAACTGTTTTTT. The full variable domain, rest sourced from reference TRBV7-8 and TRBJ1-4, is GAGVSQSPRYKVAKRGQDVALRCDPISGHVSLFWYQQALGQGPEFLTYFQNEAQLDKSGLPSDRFFAERPEGSVSTLKIQRTQQEDSAVYLCASSLVRRPNEKLFFGSGTQLSVL.

This chain links TRBV10-3 with TRBJ2-5; 9 bases are a match to TRBD2. V was clipped by 0 bases and J by 1 base; unmatched bases: 6. This CDR3 comprises 17 residues. CDR1 is ENHRY and CDR2 is SYGVKD in the germline V gene. The DNA for the CDR3 is TGTGCCATCAGTGAGTCGAGGGGAGCGGGAGGCCAAGAGACCCAGTACTTC. It codes for CAISESRGAGGQETQYF.

The gene calls are TRBV21-1 and TRBJ2-2; TRBD1, the table's D call, lacks a check against the DNA. TRBV21-1 has pseudogene status. The CDR3 contains 13 residues. The CDR3 region has the DNA TGTGCCACCAGGGCATTGGACACCGGGGAGCTGTTTTTT. Translation: CATRALDTGELFF.

This rearrangement joins TRBV6-4 to TRBJ1-5; 11 bases line up with TRBD1. The ends lost 5 bases at V and 0 bases at J; junction bases unmatched: 9. CDR3 length: 18 residues. CDR1 and CDR2 (germline): MRHNA, SNTAGT. The CDR3 DNA follows: TGTGCCAGCAGTCTAACCGGGACAGGGGGAAATAGCAATCAGCCCCAGCATTTT. Amino acids: CASSLTGTGGNSNQPQHF.

The chain joins TRBV2 to TRBJ1-2; D is possibly TRBD1 (6 bases). Germline-derived CDR1 and CDR2 are SNHLY and FYNNEI. CDR3 length: 11 amino acids. The germline V and J ends were trimmed by 10 bases and 8 bases, with 14 bases remaining between them. CDR3 region: CATTGLEGYTF. CDR3 bases: TGTGCCACAACAGGGCTCGAGGGCTACACCTTC.

The chain joins TRBV11-3 to TRBJ2-7, with 7 bases identical to TRBD2. The CDR3 is made up of 13 amino acids. V shed 2 bases, J shed 9 bases, and the junction held 7 bases outside the gene matches. Germline values: CDR1 SGHNT, CDR2 YENEEA. The CDR3 nucleotides read TGTGCCAGCAGCTTACCGGGGATAGCGGGGCAGTACTTC. This encodes CASSLPGIAGQYF.

The V call is TRBV3-1 (or the pseudogene TRBV3-2), the J call TRBJ2-1; D might be TRBD2 (6 bases). This CDR3 has 14 residues. V lost 4 bases and J lost 0, with 7 bases in between. Looked up from germline, CDR1 is LGHDT and CDR2 is YNNKEL (reference sequence). DNA for the CDR3: TGTGCCAGCAGCCGGGGAGGCTCCTACAATGAGCAGTTCTTC. Encoded protein: CASSRGGSYNEQFF.

This clone was seen many times. The rearrangement uses TRBV19 and TRBJ1-5; D unresolved. The CDR3 length is 12 residues. Trimming pared 6 bases from V and 1 base from J, leaving 4 bases between. CDR1 and CDR2 from the germline V gene are LNHDA and SQIVND (reference sequence). As DNA, the CDR3 is TGTGCCAGTAGGCGGAGCAATCAGCCCCAGCATTTT. Translating gives CASRRSNQPQHF. Complete variable domain (other parts from reference TRBV19 and TRBJ1-5): DGGITQSPKYLFRKEGQNVTLSCEQNLNHDAMYWYRQDPGQGLRLIYYSQIVNDFQKGDIAEGYSVSREKKESFPLTVTSAQKNPTAFYLCASRRSNQPQHFGDGTRLSIL.

In its sample, this clone was seen once. The identical CDR3 is also encoded by other nucleotide sequences in the sample. The rearrangement joins TRBV4-1 to TRBJ2-1; a possible D gene is TRBD1 (6 bases). The CDR3 loop spans 15 amino acids. Between the trimmed V and J ends, which lost 2 bases and 7 bases, there was a span of 15 bases. Germline V CDR1 and CDR2: MGHRA, YSYEKL. CDR3 in amino acids: CASSQKFDRGNEQFF. The CDR3 nucleotides read TGCGCCAGCAGCCAAAAGTTCGATAGGGGGAATGAGCAGTTCTTC.

The V and J genes are TRBV30 and TRBJ2-7; D possibly corresponds to TRBD2 (7 bases). Germline loops: CDR1 GTSNPN, CDR2 SVGIG (reference sequence). This CDR3 comprises 14 residues. The V end lost 0 bases, the J end lost 6 bases, and 15 bases lay between the germline ends. CDR3 sequence reads: CAWSVLGEGGEQYF. DNA of the CDR3: TGTGCCTGGAGTGTACTGGGGGAGGGGGGCGAGCAGTACTTC.

V is TRBV29-1 and J is TRBJ2-1; possibly TRBD1 for D (6 bases). Trimming left V 7 bases short and J 7 bases short, with 17 bases between. Germline V CDR1 and CDR2: SQVTM, ANQGSEA. The CDR3 spans 13 residues. The CDR3 loop is CSGRQASGNEQFF. For the CDR3, the DNA is TGCAGCGGACGACAGGCCAGTGGGAATGAGCAGTTCTTC.

In its sample, this clone was seen once. The chain recombines TRBV18 with TRBJ2-1, with TRBD2 identical over 11 bases. CDR3 size: 18 residues. Losses at the gene ends were 4 bases for V and 6 bases for J; bases not matched to a gene: 14. The germline V gene has CDR1 KGHSH and CDR2 LQKENI. CDR3 sequence: CASSQPLAGGFGSNEQFF. The CDR3 DNA sequence: TGTGCCAGCTCACAGCCTCTAGCGGGAGGCTTCGGTAGCAATGAGCAGTTCTTC.

This chain links TRBV11-3 with TRBJ2-3, with D perhaps matching TRBD2 (6 bases). Germline assignment: CDR1 SGHNT and CDR2 YENEEA. Trimming took 1 base from V and 6 from J, leaving 14 bases between them. This CDR3 contains 15 residues. CDR3: CASSLVGGSGDTQYF. DNA of the CDR3: TGTGCCAGCAGCTTAGTTGGAGGGAGTGGTGATACGCAGTATTTT.

The chain joins TRBV25-1 to TRBJ2-1; D may be TRBD2 (6 bases). V was pared by 10 bases and J by 10 bases, with 20 bases between. Germline V gives CDR1 MGHDK, CDR2 SYGVNS. There are 13 residues in the CDR3. CDR3 DNA sequence: TGTGCCACCGGGACTGGGGGGTCGGTGGAGCAGTTCTTC. Translating gives CATGTGGSVEQFF. Using reference TRBV25-1 and TRBJ2-1 for the parts outside the CDR3, the full variable domain is EADIYQTPRYLVIGTGKKITLECSQTMGHDKMYWYQQDPGMELHLIHYSYGVNSTEKGDLSSESTVSRIRTEHFPLTLESARPSHTSQYLCATGTGGSVEQFFGPGTRLTVL.

The chain uses TRBV7-9 and TRBJ2-7; 8 positions match TRBD2. Germline loops: CDR1 SEHNR, CDR2 FQNEAQ (reference sequence). The CDR3 sequence is 15 residues long. Trimming took 3 bases from V and 4 from J; bases not matched to a gene: 8. This CDR3 is CASSFTGTRGYEQYF. CDR3 in DNA: TGTGCCAGCAGCTTTACCGGGACTAGGGGGTACGAGCAGTACTTC.

J is TRBJ2-1 and V is TRBV6-2 or TRBV6-3; 8 positions agree with TRBD2. The V gene end was trimmed by 6 bases and the J gene end by 4 bases; junction bases not matched to a gene: 8. The germline CDR1 and CDR2 sequences are MNHEY and SVGEGT. CDR3 length: 15 residues. CDR3 loop: CASSHGVAGYNEQFF. CDR3 DNA: TGTGCCAGCAGCCACGGGGTAGCGGGGTACAATGAGCAGTTCTTC.

V gene TRBV24-1 combines with J gene TRBJ2-7; 11 bases fit TRBD1. V trimming: 3 bases; J trimming: 3 bases; junction bases outside the gene matches: 6. Germline lookup yields CDR1 KGHDR and CDR2 SFDVKD. There are 16 residues in the CDR3. Here the CDR3 reads CATSDPGTGGVYEQYF. The CDR3 DNA reads TGTGCCACCAGTGATCCCGGGACAGGGGGGGTCTACGAGCAGTACTTC.

The genes are TRBV24-1 and TRBJ1-2, with 8 bases identical to TRBD1. V gave up 3 bases and J gave up 7 bases; unmatched junction bases: 9. Per germline, CDR1 KGHDR and CDR2 SFDVKD. The CDR3 runs 15 residues. The CDR3 DNA follows: TGTGCCACCAGTGATACGACAGGGGATTATGGTGGCTACACCTTC. Translation gives CATSDTTGDYGGYTF.

The J gene is TRBJ1-1, the V gene TRBV5-8; D is undetermined. The germline V gene has CDR1 SGHTS and CDR2 YDEGEE. V was clipped by 4 bases and J by 4 bases, with 14 bases between them. The CDR3 consists of 14 residues. CDR3: CASSVTGSFTEAFF. The DNA for the CDR3 is TGTGCCAGCAGCGTAACCGGGTCCTTCACTGAAGCTTTCTTT.